Reported below is one TCR beta chain. Its antigen is unknown. The junction does not match germline at one end; this may be a read error. This sample stems from a study of CD8+ T cells in alopecia areata. On the study more broadly: The tofacitinib course ran for 6 to 18 months and was followed by 6 months off drug. Broader study findings: Especially in alopecia totalis/universalis, lesional scalp showed greater clonality than normal scalp did.

The CDR3 consists of 15 residues. The germline V gene encodes CDR1 SQVTM and CDR2 ANQGSEA. Extraction of RNA preceded its reverse transcription into cDNA, which served as the sequencing template. TCRdb keeps only in-frame clones here, not all; method: immunoSEQ multiplex PCR. The sample lists 150,000 to 200,000 clones, 65% to 75% seen once, with over 10% in the top ten. Sorting separated CD4+ and CD8+ T cells out of PBMCs. The chain joins TRBV29-1 to TRBJ2-7; 9 bases match TRBD2. The input for sequencing was CD8+ T cells sorted from blood, taken at week 0. This sequence was found in a human donor with alopecia areata. The CDR3, as DNA: TGCAGCGCTGAACTGAGGCGGGGGGGCCTCTACGAGCAGTACTTC. Its translation is CSAELRRGGLYEQYF.